The subject of this entry is one T cell receptor beta chain. No cognate antigen has been identified for it. No base quality values were provided; no much bigger clone lies one nucleotide off. The data derive from a study of shared clonotypes between healthy human individuals (dated by TCRdb to 2019 to 2021). Regarding the study in general: A few men and two women, aged 18 to 49 years, made up the cohort. To estimate repertoire size and how much clonotype sharing occurs between individuals, the study deeply sequenced the blood TCR repertoires of five healthy adults. Each donor's leukapheresis produced roughly between roughly 0.9 and 8.9 billion PBMCs. Per donor, three plates each were used for CD4 naive and CD4 memory, two for CD8 naive, and one for CD8 memory. To increase sequencing depth and limit assay-specific biases, different laboratories used diverse techniques to prepare libraries and sequence TCR repertoires. Beyond this particular receptor, the publication reports: Even with the large sequencing depth, rarefaction of the sorted-subset datasets indicated that sequencing was incomplete. Because the study included a small number of donors, the genetic and exposure-history diversity represented was limited. Based on pairwise subsampling, the degree of clonotype sharing among donors was expected to be affected by sequencing depth. Higher generation probabilities were observed for clonotypes shared by all four sorted-subset donors than for non-shared clonotypes. Naive subsets generally had larger estimated clonotype richness than memory subsets did. Across a few donors, 5% to 6% of naive CD4, roughly 3.8% of naive CD8, about 2% of memory CD4, and approximately 0.42% of memory CD8 clonotypes were shared. Sampling was limited to blood, and TCR repertoires in tissue likely differ from TCR repertoires in blood.

Using the deep immunoSEQ assay, TCR CDR3 regions were amplified from genomic DNA by multiplex PCR. Genomic DNA extracted from each cell subset was distributed evenly over all wells of several immunoSEQ 96-well plates, and each plate served as one replicate. For sorted subsets, each replicate PCR was loaded with 200 ng genomic DNA, equivalent to 30,000 to 35,000 T cell genomes. Purified libraries were quantified with a Qubit 3.0 fluorometer, sized on a Bioanalyzer 2100, and re-quantified with the KAPA Library Quantification kit. Every immunoSEQ 96-well plate was sequenced on a dedicated single-read 150-cycle Illumina NextSeq 550 flow cell. Processing in the source paper ran as follows. Because the immunoSEQ output held only junctional sequences and lacked quality scores, the filtering could not match the filtering applied to full-length reads. To assign V/J genes and CDR3, sequences were annotated using PyIR, a Python wrapper for IgBLAST v1.9, with IMGT germline references. Any read was removed if the V/J assignment was weak (E-value above 1e-6), the CDR3 was missing, or the read contained stop codons, out-of-frame junctions, or ambiguous translated residues. A V3J clonotype was defined by an identical inferred V gene, J gene, and CDR3 amino acid sequence. Percentage overlap between repertoires was calculated by dividing the number of shared unique clonotypes by the size of the smaller repertoire. Repertoire richness was assessed with RTK rarefaction, the Chao1 estimator, and Recon v2.1 estimates of unobserved clonotypes. Generation probabilities were computed with OLGA for all TCRbeta clonotypes obtained by the gDNA method from four donors. TCRdb mirrors the immuneACCESS table, restricted to in-frame sequences. Some clones are absent from its copies; in checked studies, under half trace to an unresolved V gene, and the reason for the others is unknown. D and trimming come from the DNA, and the V and J calls and clone size come from that table. Across this sample there are about 1,900,000 clones, with about 95% seen only once. The ten largest clonotypes hold 1.2% of the sample.

CD8 naive samples were obtained by positive selection for CCR7 among CD45RO-negative cells, yielding a CD45RA+CCR7+ population from which TemRA cells were excluded. The donors were healthy, HIV-negative adults with no recently reported acute infections or vaccinations. All donors were Caucasian adults living in Nashville, Tennessee, USA. Blood was obtained by leukapheresis, after which PBMCs were separated by Ficoll-Histopaque density gradient centrifugation and cryopreserved in liquid nitrogen vapor phase. Analytical flow cytometry was used to check the purity and quantity of every magnetically sorted T cell population. Genomic DNA was isolated from every sorted fraction and measured by UV absorbance on a Nanodrop 2000c. From its cysteine to its phenylalanine, the CDR3 spans 12 amino acids. CDR3 DNA only is kept here, 36 bases in frame from base 1. V is pruned by 6 bases and J by 4 bases, leaving 2 bases of the junction without a gene match. The germline V gene gives CDR1 as WSHSY and CDR2 as SAAADI.

Sequences were obtained from naive CD8+ T cells sorted from blood. Per the publication, the cell subset or site label means: CD45RA+CCR7+. The source is a young man in good health. The rearranged chain carries TRBV10-2 and TRBJ2-7; TRBD1 agrees with 8 junctional bases. The sequence in DNA is TGCGCCAGCAGGACAGGGGAGTACGAGCAGTACTTC. Translation gives CASRTGEYEQYF.